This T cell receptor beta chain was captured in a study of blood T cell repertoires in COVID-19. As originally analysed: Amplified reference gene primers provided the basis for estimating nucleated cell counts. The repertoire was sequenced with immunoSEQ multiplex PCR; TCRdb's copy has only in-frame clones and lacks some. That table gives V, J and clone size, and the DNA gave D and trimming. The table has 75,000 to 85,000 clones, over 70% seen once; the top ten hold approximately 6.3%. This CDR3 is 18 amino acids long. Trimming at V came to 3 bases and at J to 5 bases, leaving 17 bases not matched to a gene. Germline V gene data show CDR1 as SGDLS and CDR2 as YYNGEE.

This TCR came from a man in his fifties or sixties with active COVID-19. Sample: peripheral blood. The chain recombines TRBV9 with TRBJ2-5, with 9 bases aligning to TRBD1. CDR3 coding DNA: TGTGCCAGCAGCGGCGGGCCGGGACAGGGAAAGGTGTGGGAGACCCAGTACTTC. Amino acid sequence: CASSGGPGQGKVWETQYF.